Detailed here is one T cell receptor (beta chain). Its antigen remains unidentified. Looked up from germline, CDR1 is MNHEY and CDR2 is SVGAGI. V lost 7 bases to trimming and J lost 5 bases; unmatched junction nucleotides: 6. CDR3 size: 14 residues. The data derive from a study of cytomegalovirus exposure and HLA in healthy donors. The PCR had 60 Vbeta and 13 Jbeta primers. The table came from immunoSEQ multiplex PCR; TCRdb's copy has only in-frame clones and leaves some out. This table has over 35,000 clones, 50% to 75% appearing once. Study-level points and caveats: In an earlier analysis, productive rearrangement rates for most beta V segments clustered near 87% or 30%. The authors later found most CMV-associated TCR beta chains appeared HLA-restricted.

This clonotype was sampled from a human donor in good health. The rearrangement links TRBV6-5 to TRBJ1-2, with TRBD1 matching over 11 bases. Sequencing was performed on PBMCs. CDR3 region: CASTRGQGAYGYTF. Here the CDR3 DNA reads TGTGCCAGCACACGAGGACAGGGGGCTTATGGCTACACCTTC.